Following are 16 T cell receptor beta chains from one sample sequenced in a study of shared clonotypes between healthy human individuals. TCRdb keeps only in-frame clones here, not all; method: immunoSEQ multiplex PCR. The sample yields 2 million to 3 million clones, roughly 93% seen once. Material for sequencing was naive CD4+ T cells from PBMCs. Indicated subset: CD45RA+ positively selected. The receptor source for this set is a man aged 18-30 years in good health. Some clones in this sample may be carry-over from other donors' samples.

The rearrangement uses TRBV19 and TRBJ1-2; TRBD1 is a possible D gene (5 bases). Germline values: CDR1 LNHDA, CDR2 SQIVND (reference sequence). Between the trimmed V and J ends, which lost 5 bases and 3 bases, there was a span of 16 bases. The CDR3 runs 15 residues. This chain's CDR3 is CASSLEGRGHYGYTF. The CDR3, as DNA: TGTGCCAGTAGTCTCGAAGGACGGGGACACTATGGCTACACCTTC.

This chain joins TRBV11-2 and TRBJ1-2, with TRBD1 identical over 10 bases. Trimming cost V 0 bases and J 5 bases; bases outside gene matches: 6. CDR1 is SGHAT and CDR2 is FQNNGV in the germline V gene. The CDR3 has 16 amino acids. The CDR3 DNA follows: TGTGCCAGCAGCTTAGATCTAGGGACAGGGGCGTATGGCTACACCTTC. Protein: CASSLDLGTGAYGYTF.

The gene calls are TRBV6-1 and TRBJ2-7; D call uncertain. CDR3 length: 13 amino acids. V lost 5 bases and J 2 bases, leaving 10 bases between the germline ends. CDR1 and CDR2 from the germline V gene are MNHNS and SASEGT. This CDR3 reads CASSLTSTYEQYF. The CDR3 region has the DNA TGTGCCAGCAGTTTGACGTCAACCTACGAGCAGTACTTC.

This clone appeared a single time. V gene TRBV28 combines with J gene TRBJ2-7; the match to TRBD1 covers 10 bases. V gave up 6 bases and J gave up 4 bases; unmatched junction bases: 9. The CDR3 spans 15 residues. Germline assignment: CDR1 MDHEN and CDR2 SYDVKM. CDR3 nucleotides: TGTGCCAGCAGCCAACCGGGACAGGGGTCGTACGAGCAGTACTTC. This encodes CASSQPGQGSYEQYF. Supplemented by reference TRBV28 and TRBJ2-7, the full variable domain reads DVKVTQSSRYLVKRTGEKVFLECVQDMDHENMFWYRQDPGLGLRLIYFSYDVKMKEKGDIPEGYSVSREKKERFSLILESASTNQTSMYLCASSQPGQGSYEQYFGPGTRLTVT.

The V call is TRBV2, the J call TRBJ2-3; D call uncertain. Trimming cost V 8 bases and J 2 bases, with 11 bases left between them. Looked up from germline, CDR1 is SNHLY and CDR2 is FYNNEI. CDR3 length equals 13 residues. The CDR3 reads CASGQDLTDTQYF. The CDR3 DNA is TGTGCCAGCGGCCAGGACCTCACAGATACGCAGTATTTT.

This chain links TRBV5-1 with TRBJ1-1; D gene ambiguous. The CDR3 covers 14 residues. Looked up from germline, CDR1 is SGHRS and CDR2 is YFSETQ. Trimming left V 5 bases short and J 3 bases short, with 14 bases between. The CDR3 bases are TGCGCCAGCAGATCTTGGGGTTCGGACACTGAAGCTTTCTTT. It codes for CASRSWGSDTEAFF.

This rearrangement joins TRBV2 to TRBJ1-1; D gene unclear. Germline loops: CDR1 SNHLY, CDR2 FYNNEI. The CDR3 runs 13 residues. V was cut by 8 bases and J by 0 bases, with 10 bases left in between. The CDR3 region has the DNA TGTGCCAGCTGGGTGGAGTTGAACACTGAAGCTTTCTTT. Protein product: CASWVELNTEAFF.

This clone appeared a few times. V is TRBV11-2 and J is TRBJ1-1, with unresolved D. This CDR3 comprises 11 residues. CDR1 and CDR2 (germline): SGHAT, FQNNGV. V lost 3 bases and J 3 bases, leaving 2 bases between the germline ends. CDR3 residues: CASSFDTEAFF. The CDR3 bases are TGTGCCAGCAGCTTTGACACTGAAGCTTTCTTT.

In nucleotides, the CDR3 is TGTGCCAGCAGCTCACAGATCTCTGGGGCCAACGTCCTGACTTTC. Its translation is CASSSQISGANVLTF. This chain joins TRBV7-3 and TRBJ2-6; D is unclear. V was cut by 4 bases and J by 0 bases, with 7 bases left in between. The CDR3 extends over 15 amino acids. CDR1 is SGHTA and CDR2 is FQGTGA in the germline V gene. Full variable domain (missing parts from reference TRBV7-3 and TRBJ2-6): GAGVSQTPSNKVTEKGKYVELRCDPISGHTALYWYRQSLGQGPEFLIYFQGTGAADDSGLPNDRFFAVRPEGSVSTLKIQRTERGDSAVYLCASSSQISGANVLTFGAGSRLTVL.

The J gene is TRBJ2-3, the V gene TRBV4-2; TRBD1 matches at 7 bases. The V and J ends lost 1 base and 5 bases, in that order; junction bases with no gene match: 3. The CDR3 contains 14 residues. Germline-derived CDR1 and CDR2 are LGHNA and YNFKEQ. CDR3 nucleotide sequence: TGTGCCAGCAGCCAAGGAACAGGGGAAGATACGCAGTATTTT. Translating it yields CASSQGTGEDTQYF.

The DNA of the CDR3 is TGTGCCAGCAGCCAAGATACCGCCAGGGCCGGCTACGAGCAGTACTTC. It encodes CASSQDTARAGYEQYF. The V gene is TRBV4-2, the J gene TRBJ2-7, with a tentative D call TRBD1 (5 bases). The CDR3 totals 16 residues. The germline V gene has CDR1 LGHNA and CDR2 YNFKEQ. The V and J ends lost 0 bases and 3 bases respectively, with 15 bases between them.

This clone was counted a single time. V is TRBV18 and J is TRBJ2-3; unclear D gene. CDR3 length: 13 amino acids. CDR1 KGHSH and CDR2 LQKENI come from the germline V gene. V was clipped by 1 base and J by 2 bases, with 4 bases between them. The CDR3 region has the DNA TGTGCCAGCTCACCACGGGCCACAGATACGCAGTATTTT. It encodes CASSPRATDTQYF.

This clone has just one count. The V and J genes are TRBV5-1 and TRBJ2-1; D is perhaps TRBD2 (5 bases). This CDR3 region has 14 residues. Germline lookup yields CDR1 SGHRS and CDR2 YFSETQ. Trimming removed 0 bases at V and 4 bases at J, with 8 bases between. CDR3 loop: CASSLAPGYNEQFF. DNA of the CDR3: TGCGCCAGCAGCTTGGCCCCGGGATACAATGAGCAGTTCTTC. The whole variable domain, remainder taken from reference TRBV5-1 and TRBJ2-1, is KAGVTQTPRYLIKTRGQQVTLSCSPISGHRSVSWYQQTPGQGLQFLFEYFSETQRNKGNFPGRFSGRQFSNSRSEMNVSTLELGDSALYLCASSLAPGYNEQFFGPGTRLTVL.

The rearrangement uses TRBV7-9 and TRBJ1-1; no clear D gene. The V end was cut by 1 base, the J end by 5 bases, with 14 bases between. CDR3 size: 15 residues. Germline loops: CDR1 SEHNR, CDR2 FQNEAQ (reference sequence). The CDR3 loop reads CASSLERMGLTEAFF. The CDR3 DNA follows: TGTGCCAGCAGCTTAGAGAGAATGGGGTTGACTGAAGCTTTCTTT.

The chain combines TRBV5-1 with TRBJ1-1, with 8 bases matching TRBD1. This CDR3 has 13 amino acids. Germline V gives CDR1 SGHRS, CDR2 YFSETQ. V dropped 4 bases and J dropped 11; count of bases not matched to a gene: 10. CDR3 sequence: CASSPGQAMRAFF. CDR3 coding DNA: TGCGCCAGCAGCCCGGGACAGGCCATGAGGGCTTTCTTT. The variable domain in full, completed from reference TRBV5-1 and TRBJ1-1, reads KAGVTQTPRYLIKTRGQQVTLSCSPISGHRSVSWYQQTPGQGLQFLFEYFSETQRNKGNFPGRFSGRQFSNSRSEMNVSTLELGDSALYLCASSPGQAMRAFFGQGTRLTVV.

The chain uses TRBV7-8 and TRBJ1-2; the D is unclear. Germline V gene data show CDR1 as SGHVS and CDR2 as FQNEAQ. V was shortened by 2 bases and J by 8 bases, with 15 bases between the two germline ends. The CDR3 sequence is 14 residues long. Here the CDR3 reads CASSLRQPPVGYTF. The CDR3 DNA is TGTGCCAGCAGCTTACGGCAGCCCCCGGTCGGCTACACCTTC.